This is a list of T cell receptor beta chains from one sample in a study of cytomegalovirus exposure and HLA in healthy donors. Method: immunoSEQ multiplex PCR; TCRdb's copy keeps in-frame clones and lacks some. Here the sample table reports approximately 110,000 clones. Sequencing was done on a sample of PBMCs. These receptors were collected from a man in his forties or fifties in good health and CMV-seropositive. Each CDR3 is given with its conserved first and last residue. The D gene is left open where the match is weak.

17	TRBV4-2	.	TRBJ2-3	TGTGCCAGCAGCCAAGAGGGTGGGGGGAGAGGCACAGATACGCAGTATTTT	CASSQEGGGRGTDTQYF
19	TRBV29-1	.	TRBJ1-2	TGCAGCGTTGTTAGTGCCAGGGCGAGCCCAAAGGCTTTTAACTATGGCTACACCTTC	CSVVSARASPKAFNYGYTF
16	TRBV5-6	.	TRBJ2-3	TGTGCCAGCAGCTTGTACCAGGGATTGGGAACAGATACGCAGTATTTT	CASSLYQGLGTDTQYF
13	TRBV7-3	.	TRBJ1-1	TGTGCCAGCAACACTATTATGAACACTGAAGCTTTCTTT	CASNTIMNTEAFF
15	TRBV13	TRBD1	TRBJ2-7	TGTGCCAGCAGCCTAAGACAGGGTGCCACCTACGAGCAGTACTTC	CASSLRQGATYEQYF
12	TRBV6-6	.	TRBJ1-5	TGTGCCAGCGGACGGGGGGAAGAGCCCCAGCATTTT	CASGRGEEPQHF
14	TRBV6-6	TRBD1	TRBJ1-2	TGTGCCAGCAGTCGGACAGGGCTTCGCTATGGCTACACCTTC	CASSRTGLRYGYTF
14	TRBV19	TRBD1	TRBJ2-5	TGTGCCAGTGGTCGACAGGGGGCTGGGGAGACCCAGTACTTC	CASGRQGAGETQYF
15	TRBV29-1	TRBD2	TRBJ2-2	TGCAGCGTTGAAGATCTAGCGGGAGGAATCGGGGAGCTGTTTTTT	CSVEDLAGGIGELFF
15	TRBV10-2	TRBD1	TRBJ1-2	TGCGCCAGCAGTGCTCTGGGACAGAATAACTATGGCTACACCTTC	CASSALGQNNYGYTF
14	TRBV1	.	TRBJ1-5	TGCACCAGCAGCCTGCAGGGAAGGAGTCAGCCCCAGCATTTT	CTSSLQGRSQPQHF
12	TRBV19	.	TRBJ1-1	TGTGCCAGTACAGCGGGGGTCGCTGAAGCTTTCTTT	CASTAGVAEAFF
12	TRBV5-6	TRBD1	TRBJ1-1	TGTGCCAGCAGCCCGACAGGGGGTGAAGCTTTCTTT	CASSPTGGEAFF
16	TRBV9	.	TRBJ1-1	TGTGCCAGCAGCGTAGAGGCCGACAGGCGGAACACTGAAGCTTTCTTT	CASSVEADRRNTEAFF
13	TRBV28	.	TRBJ2-2	TGTGCCAGCAGCCAGACTCCACTCGGGGAGCTGTTTTTT	CASSQTPLGELFF
13	TRBV10-1	.	TRBJ2-1	TGCGCCAGCAGTGCTGGGGCTTACAATGAGCAGTTCTTC	CASSAGAYNEQFF
15	TRBV28	.	TRBJ2-4	TGTGCCAGCAGCTTGGGGTTTGACAGGGAGGACATTCAGTACTTC	CASSLGFDREDIQYF
14	TRBV5-1	.	TRBJ2-1	TGCGCCAGCAGGCGGGATCCAGGGTACAATGAGCAGTTCTTC	CASRRDPGYNEQFF
14	TRBV9	TRBD1	TRBJ2-7	TGTGCCAGCAGCGAGGGACAGGGTAAATACGAGCAGTACTTC	CASSEGQGKYEQYF
15	TRBV5-1	.	TRBJ2-7	TGCGCCAGCAGCCTGACCGGGACACGCTCCTACGAGCAGTACTTC	CASSLTGTRSYEQYF
18	TRBV25-1	TRBD2	TRBJ2-7	TGTGCCAGCACCCCGGGACCGGAAGCGGGAGGGCGCGCCTACGAGCAGTACTTC	CASTPGPEAGGRAYEQYF
14	TRBV18	.	TRBJ2-1	TGTGCCAGCTCACCTTCCAGAGGTGACAATGAGCAGTTCTTC	CASSPSRGDNEQFF
16	TRBV9	.	TRBJ2-1	TGTGCCAGCAGCGTAGCTCCAGGGAACGCCCACAATGAGCAGTTCTTC	CASSVAPGNAHNEQFF
14	TRBV6-5	TRBD1	TRBJ2-3	TGTGCCAGCAGGGACAGGGTTAGCACAGATACGCAGTATTTT	CASRDRVSTDTQYF
15	TRBV6-6	.	TRBJ1-1	TGTGCCAGCAGTTACGAAGGGACCCTCCTAGGGGGTGCTTTCTTT	CASSYEGTLLGGAFF
14	TRBV28	.	TRBJ2-5	TGTGCCAGCAGTTTACCCGGCAGGAAAGAGACCCAGTACTTC	CASSLPGRKETQYF
16	TRBV14	TRBD1	TRBJ2-7	TGTGCCAGCAGCCAATTGGGCGTAGGACAGGGCAGGGAGCAGTACTTC	CASSQLGVGQGREQYF
19	TRBV9	TRBD2	TRBJ2-3	TGTGCCAGCAGCGTAGTCGGTTCGGGGGGGACAAGGAGCACAGATACGCAGTATTTT	CASSVVGSGGTRSTDTQYF
15	TRBV6-6	TRBD1	TRBJ2-3	TGTGCCAGCAGTTCCGGGACAGGGGTGACAGATACGCAGTATTTT	CASSSGTGVTDTQYF
13	TRBV5-1	TRBD1	TRBJ2-7	TGCGCCAGCAGGGGACAGGGGCCCTACGAGCAGTACTTC	CASRGQGPYEQYF
15	TRBV2	TRBD2	TRBJ2-3	TGTGCCAGCAGTGTGACTAGCGGGATAGGAGATACGCAGTATTTT	CASSVTSGIGDTQYF